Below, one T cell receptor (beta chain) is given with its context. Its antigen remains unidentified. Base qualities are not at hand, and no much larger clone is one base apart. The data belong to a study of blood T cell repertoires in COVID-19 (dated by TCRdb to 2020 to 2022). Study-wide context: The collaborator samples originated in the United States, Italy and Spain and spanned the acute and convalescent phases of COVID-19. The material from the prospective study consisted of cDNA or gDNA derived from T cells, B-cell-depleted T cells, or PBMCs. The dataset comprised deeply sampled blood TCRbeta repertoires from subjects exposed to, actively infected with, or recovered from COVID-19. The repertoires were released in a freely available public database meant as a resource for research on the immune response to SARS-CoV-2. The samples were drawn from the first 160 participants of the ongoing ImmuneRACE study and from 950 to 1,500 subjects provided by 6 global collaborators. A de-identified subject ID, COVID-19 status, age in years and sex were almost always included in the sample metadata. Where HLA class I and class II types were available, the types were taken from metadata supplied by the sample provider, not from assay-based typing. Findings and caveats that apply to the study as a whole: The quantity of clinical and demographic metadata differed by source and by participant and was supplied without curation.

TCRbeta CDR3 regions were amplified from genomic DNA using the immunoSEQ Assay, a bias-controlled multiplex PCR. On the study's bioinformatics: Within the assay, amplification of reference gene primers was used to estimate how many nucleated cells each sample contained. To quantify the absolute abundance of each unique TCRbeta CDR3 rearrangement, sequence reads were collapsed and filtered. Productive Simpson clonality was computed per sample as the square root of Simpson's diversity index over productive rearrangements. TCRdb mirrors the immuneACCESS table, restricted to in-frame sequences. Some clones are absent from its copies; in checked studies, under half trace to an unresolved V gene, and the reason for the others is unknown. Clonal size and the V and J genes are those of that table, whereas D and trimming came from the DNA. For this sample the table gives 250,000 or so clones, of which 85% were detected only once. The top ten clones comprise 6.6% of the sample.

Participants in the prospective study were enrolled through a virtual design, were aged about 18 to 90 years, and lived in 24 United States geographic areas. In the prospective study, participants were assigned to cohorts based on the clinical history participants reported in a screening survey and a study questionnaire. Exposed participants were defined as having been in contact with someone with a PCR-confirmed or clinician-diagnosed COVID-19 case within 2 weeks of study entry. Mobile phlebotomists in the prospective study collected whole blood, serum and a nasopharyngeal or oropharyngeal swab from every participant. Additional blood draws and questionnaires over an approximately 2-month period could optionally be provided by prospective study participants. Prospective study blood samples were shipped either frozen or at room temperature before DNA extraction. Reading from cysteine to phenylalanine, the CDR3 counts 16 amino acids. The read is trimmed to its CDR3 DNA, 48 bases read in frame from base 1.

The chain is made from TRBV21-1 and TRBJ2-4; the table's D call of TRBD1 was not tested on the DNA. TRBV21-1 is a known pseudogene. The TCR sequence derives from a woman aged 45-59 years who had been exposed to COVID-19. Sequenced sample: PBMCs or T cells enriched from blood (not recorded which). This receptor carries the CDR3 CASSSHRGNFMDIQYF. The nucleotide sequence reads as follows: TGTGCCAGCAGCAGTCACAGGGGGAACTTTATGGACATTCAGTACTTC.